These 21 T cell receptor beta chains share one sample of origin, sequenced in a study of tumor and adjacent non-tumor tissue in lung cancer. No cell sorting was done before RNA was extracted from the tissue. Three rounds of nested PCR, following a modified ARM-PCR protocol, produced the TCRbeta library. TCRdb reprocessed the multiplex PCR reads with MiXCR, giving one entry per CDR3 protein. The sample holds about 80,000 distinct CDR3 sequences; around two thirds are singletons and the top ten take 10% to 15%. The material sequenced was lung tumor tissue. The origin of the receptors is a woman in her sixties or seventies with non-small cell lung cancer.

Turning to this clonotype: A much larger clone sits a single nucleotide away, making a read error possible. The J gene is TRBJ2-1, the V gene TRBV5-4; D unresolved. The CDR3 is 14 amino acids. The V end lost 3 bases, the J end lost 12 bases, and 19 bases lay between the germline ends. Germline V gene data show CDR1 as SGHNT and CDR2 as YYREEE (reference sequence). In DNA form, the CDR3 reads TGTGCCAGCAGCTCGCACCTGCTTGCAAGTGTGCAGTTCTTC. Its protein is CASSSHLLASVQFF. Looking up the rest from reference TRBV5-4 and TRBJ2-1 gives the full variable domain: ETGVTQSPTHLIKTRGQQVTLRCSSQSGHNTVSWYQQALGQGPQFIFQYYREEENGRGNFPPRFSGLQFPNYSSELNVNALELDDSALYLCASSSHLLASVQFFGPGTRLTVL.

As concerns this clonotype: The junction departs from germline at one end; a sequencing error may be responsible. DNA of the CDR3: TGCGCCAGCAGCCGAGATAGGACTAGCGGGGGAGAAGAGACCCAATACTTC. It specifies CASSRDRTSGGEETQYF. This rearrangement joins TRBV4-1 to TRBJ2-5; 13 bases are shared with TRBD2. This CDR3 is built from 17 residues. Germline CDR1 reads MGHRA; CDR2 reads YSYEKL.

The table lists this clonotype with many counts. This chain joins TRBV6-6 and TRBJ1-5; no clear D gene. The CDR3 has 12 residues. Trimming left V 8 bases short and J 0 bases short, with 5 bases between. Germline CDR1 MNHNY, CDR2 SVGAGI (reference sequence). CDR3 sequence: CASANSNQPQHF. In nucleotides, the CDR3 is TGTGCCAGCGCGAATAGCAATCAGCCCCAGCATTTT.

As regards this clonotype: One junction end does not reproduce the germline sequence, and a read error may be involved. The chain recombines TRBV6-5 with TRBJ2-1; 10 bases match TRBD2. The CDR3 sequence is 13 residues long. Germline values: CDR1 MNHEY, CDR2 SVGAGI. The CDR3 DNA follows: TGTGCCAGCACTACACTAGCGGGGAATGAACAGTTCTTC. Translated, it gives CASTTLAGNEQFF.

Of note for this clonotype: One end of the junction varies from germline; a read error may be responsible. The chain recombines TRBV6-6 with TRBJ1-2; no firm D call. The germline V gene has CDR1 MNHNY and CDR2 SVGAGI (reference sequence). This CDR3 spans 15 amino acids. The CDR3 is CASNLTEVLAYDYTF. The CDR3 DNA sequence: TGTGCCAGCAACCTCACCGAAGTTTTGGCCTATGACTACACCTTC.

This clonotype rates as medium-sized. The V call is TRBV6-5, the J call TRBJ2-1; a possible D gene is TRBD2 (7 bases). This CDR3 region has 13 residues. The germline CDR1 and CDR2 sequences are MNHEY and SVGAGI. V was cut by 3 bases and J by 9 bases, with 12 bases left in between. The CDR3 reads CASSYLGGAEQFF. CDR3 nucleotides: TGTGCCAGCAGTTATTTAGGGGGGGCTGAGCAGTTCTTC.

This clonotype was detected only a few times. One base away lies a much larger clone, so this may be a sequencing read error. This chain uses TRBV5-5 with TRBJ2-4; 9 bases fit TRBD1. The CDR3 is 15 residues long. Germline values: CDR1 SGHKS, CDR2 YYEKEE (reference sequence). The CDR3 DNA is TGTGCCAGCAGCATAACCGGGACAGGGCAAAACACTCAGTACTTC. Protein product: CASSITGTGQNTQYF.

V is TRBV4-1 and J is TRBJ1-5; D is unresolved. The CDR3 has 17 amino acids. Trimming left V 6 bases short and J 0 bases short, with 18 bases between. Germline CDR1 is MGHRA and CDR2 is YSYEKL. The CDR3, as DNA: TGCGCCAGCAGTATAGGAGTAACTTTGAATAGCAATCAGCCCCAGCATTTT. Its translation: CASSIGVTLNSNQPQHF.

In this sample, this clonotype turned up a few times. This may stem from a read error, because a much larger clone lies one nucleotide away. The chain links TRBV30 to TRBJ1-5; 11 positions match TRBD1. This CDR3 spans 15 amino acids. Per the germline V gene, CDR1 is GTSNPN and CDR2 is SVGIG (reference sequence). V lost 1 base, J lost 5 bases, and 4 bases stayed unmatched. CDR3 bases: TGTGCCTGGAGTGCGGACAGGGGGCCTGATCAGCCCCAGCATTTT. Translated: CAWSADRGPDQPQHF. The variable domain in full, completed from reference TRBV30 and TRBJ1-5, reads SQTIHQWPATLVQPVGSPLSLECTVEGTSNPNLYWYRQAAGRGLQLLFYSVGIGQISSEVPQNLSASRPQDRQFILSSKKLLLSDSGFYLCAWSADRGPDQPQHFGDGTRLSIL.

A note on this clonotype: Since no conserved phenylalanine or tryptophan closes the CDR3, a read error is the likely cause. The rearrangement joins TRBV29-1 to TRBJ2-7, with a weak D call TRBD2 (6 bases). CDR3 length equals 13 residues. The germline gives CDR1 SQVTM, CDR2 ANQGSEA. In DNA form, the CDR3 reads TGCGGTGTTAGGGCTAGCGACTCCTACGAGCAGTACTCC. Translating it yields CGVRASDSYEQYS.

This clonotype was observed many times. The chain links TRBV24-1 to TRBJ2-5; TRBD1 aligns across 8 bases. Per the germline V gene, CDR1 is KGHDR and CDR2 is SFDVKD. The CDR3 length is 16 residues. Trimming cost V 4 bases and J 4 bases; bases outside gene matches: 10. The CDR3 bases are TGTGCCACCAGTGAACGGCAGGGGGCTGTAGGAGAGACCCAGTACTTC. It is translated as CATSERQGAVGETQYF.

Turning to this clonotype: The junction and the germline gene differ at one end; a read error may be behind it. The chain is built from TRBV5-4 and TRBJ2-5; a weak D match, TRBD2 (6 bases). CDR1 is SGHNT and CDR2 is YYREEE in the germline V gene (reference sequence). The CDR3 has 17 residues. For the CDR3, the DNA is TGTGACAGCAGCTCCCGACTAGTGGGCCCGGAGGGAGAGACCCAGTACTTC. This encodes CDSSSRLVGPEGETQYF. Supplemented by reference TRBV5-4 and TRBJ2-5, the full variable domain reads ETGVTQSPTHLIKTRGQQVTLRCSSQSGHNTVSWYQQALGQGPQFIFQYYREEENGRGNFPPRFSGLQFPNYSSELNVNALELDDSALYLCDSSSRLVGPEGETQYFGPGTRLLVL.

Notes on this clonotype: Here the CDR3 omits its conserved ending phenylalanine or tryptophan, so a read error is the likely source. The J gene is TRBJ2-7, the V gene TRBV12-3 or TRBV12-4; no clear D gene. The V end was cut by 1 base, the J end by 3 bases, with 7 bases between. The CDR3 is 13 residues long. CDR3 sequence (DNA): TGTGCCAGCAGTTTAGGACGATTCTACGAGCAGTACTTA. It is translated as CASSLGRFYEQYL.

Turning to this clonotype: This is likely a read error, given that the CDR3 carries no conserved phenylalanine or tryptophan at its end. V gene TRBV6-2 or TRBV6-3 combines with J gene TRBJ2-2; D possibly corresponds to TRBD2 (6 bases). This CDR3 region has 18 residues. CDR1 is MNHEY, CDR2 SVGEGT, per germline. The ends were cut back, 2 bases at V and 2 bases at J, with 18 bases in the middle. The CDR3 is CASSYPNPGLANTGELFV. CDR3 nucleotide sequence: TGTGCCAGCAGTTACCCCAATCCGGGACTGGCAAACACCGGGGAGCTGTTTGTT.

This clonotype was observed once. Germline and junction disagree at one end, which may indicate a read error. The rearrangement joins TRBV6-5 to TRBJ1-1, with TRBD1 as a possible D gene (5 bases). This CDR3 spans 16 amino acids. Germline V gives CDR1 MNHEY, CDR2 SVGAGI. The CDR3, as DNA: TGTGCCAGCAGTTACCGAAGTGGACAACCGAACAGTGAAGCTTTCTTC. This codes for CASSYRSGQPNSEAFF.

Regarding this clonotype: One end of the junction varies from germline; a read error may be responsible. This chain joins TRBV6-6 and TRBJ1-4, with D tentatively TRBD1 (5 bases). CDR1 is MNHNY and CDR2 is SVGAGI in the germline V gene (reference sequence). The CDR3 runs to 14 residues. CDR3 sequence reads: CVSSRQPTNEKLFF. Here the CDR3 DNA reads TGTGTCAGCAGCCGACAGCCAACTAATGAAAAGCTGTTTTTT.

With respect to this clonotype: One end of the junction is discordant with germline, which a read error may explain. This chain links TRBV28 with TRBJ1-2; D is unclear. Germline CDR1 is MDHEN and CDR2 is SYDVKM. The CDR3 runs to 12 residues. CDR3 sequence (DNA): TGTGCCACCAGCGGACGGTGCTATGGCTATACCTTC. Protein sequence: CATSGRCYGYTF.

Of note for this clonotype: Its ends do not fully match the called genes, so a read error is possible. The genes are TRBV6-5 and TRBJ1-1; a weak D match, TRBD1 (5 bases). CDR1 is MNHEY and CDR2 is SVGAGI in the germline V gene. This CDR3 is 17 amino acids long. CDR3 loop: CASSYSGPDGGNTGAFF. DNA of the CDR3: TGTGCCAGCAGTTACTCTGGACCCGACGGGGGGAACACTGGAGCTTTCTTT.

A remark on this clonotype: Given a much more abundant clone one base away, this may be a read error. The chain couples TRBV20-1 to TRBJ2-7; 10 nucleotides line up with TRBD2. Germline V gives CDR1 DFQATT, CDR2 SNEGSKA (reference sequence). This CDR3 contains 16 residues. The CDR3 is CNVRPGTSVNSYEQYF. DNA of the CDR3: TGCAATGTTCGGCCCGGGACTAGCGTTAACTCCTACGAGCAGTACTTC.

Of note for this clonotype: A much larger clone lies a single base off, so this may be a read error. This chain links TRBV20-1 with TRBJ2-2; 7 nucleotides align to TRBD2. The germline CDR1 and CDR2 sequences are DFQATT and SNEGSKA (reference sequence). This CDR3 region has 16 residues. CDR3 region: CCASGGWQSATGELFF. The CDR3 nucleotides are TGCTGTGCTAGCGGCGGTTGGCAGTCTGCCACCGGGGAGCTGTTTTTT.

In this sample, this clonotype turned up a few times. One junction end does not reproduce the germline sequence, and a read error may be involved. The rearrangement joins TRBV4-1 to TRBJ1-1; D call uncertain. CDR1 is MGHRA and CDR2 is YSYEKL in the germline V gene. The CDR3 has 14 amino acids. The CDR3 region is CAGSHRTENTEAFF. In nucleotides, the CDR3 is TGTGCCGGCAGCCACCGAACAGAGAACACTGAAGCTTTCTTT.